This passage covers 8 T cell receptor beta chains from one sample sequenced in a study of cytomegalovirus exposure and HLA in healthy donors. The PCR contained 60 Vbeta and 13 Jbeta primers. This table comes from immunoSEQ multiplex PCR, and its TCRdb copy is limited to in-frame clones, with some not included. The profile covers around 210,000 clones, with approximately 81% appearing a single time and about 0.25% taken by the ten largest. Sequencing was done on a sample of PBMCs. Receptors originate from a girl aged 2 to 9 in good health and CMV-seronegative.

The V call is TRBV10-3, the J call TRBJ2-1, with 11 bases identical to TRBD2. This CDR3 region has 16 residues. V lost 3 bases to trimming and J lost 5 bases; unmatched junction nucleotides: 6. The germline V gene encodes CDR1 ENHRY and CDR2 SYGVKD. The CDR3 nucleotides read TGTGCCATCAGTGACCCGGGACTAGCGGTCCACAATGAGCAGTTCTTC. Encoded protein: CAISDPGLAVHNEQFF.

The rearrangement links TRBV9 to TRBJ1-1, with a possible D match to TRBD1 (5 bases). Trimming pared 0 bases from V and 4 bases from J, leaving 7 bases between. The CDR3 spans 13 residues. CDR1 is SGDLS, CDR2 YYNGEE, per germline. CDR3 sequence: CASSVVRATEAFF. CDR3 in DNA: TGTGCCAGCAGCGTAGTCAGGGCCACTGAAGCTTTCTTT. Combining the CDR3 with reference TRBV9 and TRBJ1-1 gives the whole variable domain DSGVTQTPKHLITATGQRVTLRCSPRSGDLSVYWYQQSLDQGLQFLIQYYNGEERAKGNILERFSAQQFPDLHSELNLSSLELGDSALYFCASSVVRATEAFFGQGTRLTVV.

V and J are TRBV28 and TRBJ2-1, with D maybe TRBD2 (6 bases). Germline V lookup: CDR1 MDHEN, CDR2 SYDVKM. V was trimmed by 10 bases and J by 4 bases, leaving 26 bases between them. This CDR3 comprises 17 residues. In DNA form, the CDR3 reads TGTGCCACCGCGGGGCAGTCCCTAGAAGTTCCATACAATGAGCAGTTCTTC. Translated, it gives CATAGQSLEVPYNEQFF.

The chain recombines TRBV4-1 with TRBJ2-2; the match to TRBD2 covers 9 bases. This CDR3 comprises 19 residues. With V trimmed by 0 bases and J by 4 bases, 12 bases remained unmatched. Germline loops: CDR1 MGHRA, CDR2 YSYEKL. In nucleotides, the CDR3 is TGCGCCAGCAGCCAAGATTCCCTTACTTCAGCGGGGGGCACCGGGGAGCTGTTTTTT. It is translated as CASSQDSLTSAGGTGELFF.

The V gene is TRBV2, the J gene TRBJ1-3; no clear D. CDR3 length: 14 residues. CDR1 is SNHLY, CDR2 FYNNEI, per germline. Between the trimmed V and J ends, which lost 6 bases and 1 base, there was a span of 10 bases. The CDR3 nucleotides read TGTGCCAGCAGCGTATACAGTTCTGGAAACACCATATATTTT. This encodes CASSVYSSGNTIYF.

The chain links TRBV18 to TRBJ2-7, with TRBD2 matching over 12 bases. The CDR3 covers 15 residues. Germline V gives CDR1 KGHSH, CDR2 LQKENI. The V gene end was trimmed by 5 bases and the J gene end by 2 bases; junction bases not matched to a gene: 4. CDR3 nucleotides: TGTGCCAGCTCATCGACTAGCGGGAGACCCTACGAGCAGTACTTC. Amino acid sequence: CASSSTSGRPYEQYF.

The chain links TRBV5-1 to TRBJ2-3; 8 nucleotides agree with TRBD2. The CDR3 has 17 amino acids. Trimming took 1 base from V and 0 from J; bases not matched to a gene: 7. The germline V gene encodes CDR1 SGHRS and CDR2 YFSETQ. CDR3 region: CASSLIPGGASTDTQYF. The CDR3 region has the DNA TGCGCCAGCAGCTTGATCCCCGGGGGGGCTAGCACAGATACGCAGTATTTT.

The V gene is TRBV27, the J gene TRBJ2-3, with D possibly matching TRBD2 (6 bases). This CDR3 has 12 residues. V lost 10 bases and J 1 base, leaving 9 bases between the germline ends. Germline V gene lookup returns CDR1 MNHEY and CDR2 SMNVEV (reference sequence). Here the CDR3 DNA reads TGTGCCATCGGGACTCGCACAGATACGCAGTATTTT. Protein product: CAIGTRTDTQYF.